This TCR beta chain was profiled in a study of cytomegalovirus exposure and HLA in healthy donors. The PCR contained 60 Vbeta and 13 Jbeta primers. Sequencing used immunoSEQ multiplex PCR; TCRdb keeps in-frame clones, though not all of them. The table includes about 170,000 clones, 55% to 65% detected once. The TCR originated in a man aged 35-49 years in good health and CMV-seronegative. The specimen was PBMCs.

This CDR3 is CASSLGRWEGEQYF. CDR3 sequence (DNA): TGTGCCAGCAGCTTGGGACGTTGGGAGGGCGAGCAGTACTTC. This chain connects TRBV5-6 to TRBJ2-7; 7 bases fit TRBD2. CDR3 length: 14 amino acids. Germline assignment: CDR1 SGHDT and CDR2 YYEEEE. With 0 bases clipped from V and 6 bases from J, the junction kept 6 bases outside the gene matches.